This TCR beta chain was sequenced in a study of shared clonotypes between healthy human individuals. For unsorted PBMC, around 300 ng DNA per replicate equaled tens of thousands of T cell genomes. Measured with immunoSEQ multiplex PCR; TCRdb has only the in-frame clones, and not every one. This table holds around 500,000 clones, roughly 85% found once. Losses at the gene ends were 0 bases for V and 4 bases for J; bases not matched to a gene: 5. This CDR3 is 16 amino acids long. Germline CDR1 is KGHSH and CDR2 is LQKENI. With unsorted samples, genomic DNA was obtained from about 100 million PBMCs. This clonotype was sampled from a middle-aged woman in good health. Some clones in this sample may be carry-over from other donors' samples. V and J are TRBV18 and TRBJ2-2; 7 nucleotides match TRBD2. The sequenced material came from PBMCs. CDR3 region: CASSPPRDYLTGELFF. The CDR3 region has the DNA TGTGCCAGCTCACCACCCCGGGACTACCTCACCGGGGAGCTGTTTTTT.